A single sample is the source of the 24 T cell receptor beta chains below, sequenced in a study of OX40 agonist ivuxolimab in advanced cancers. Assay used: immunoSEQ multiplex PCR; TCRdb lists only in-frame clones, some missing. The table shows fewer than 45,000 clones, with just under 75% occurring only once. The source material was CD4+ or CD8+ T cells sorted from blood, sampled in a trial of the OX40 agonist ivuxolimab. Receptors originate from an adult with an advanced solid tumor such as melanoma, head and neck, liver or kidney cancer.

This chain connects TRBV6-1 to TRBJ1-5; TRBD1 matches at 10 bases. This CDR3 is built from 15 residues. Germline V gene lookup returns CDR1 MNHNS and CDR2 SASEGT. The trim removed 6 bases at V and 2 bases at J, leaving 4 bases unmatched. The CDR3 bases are TGTGCCAGCAGGGGGGACAGGGGTGGCAATCAGCCCCAGCATTTT. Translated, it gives CASRGDRGGNQPQHF.

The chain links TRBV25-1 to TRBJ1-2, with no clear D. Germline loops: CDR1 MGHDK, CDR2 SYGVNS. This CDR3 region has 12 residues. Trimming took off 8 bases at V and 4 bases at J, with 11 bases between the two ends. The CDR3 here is CASQGIGYGYTF. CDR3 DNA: TGTGCCAGCCAAGGAATCGGCTATGGCTACACCTTC.

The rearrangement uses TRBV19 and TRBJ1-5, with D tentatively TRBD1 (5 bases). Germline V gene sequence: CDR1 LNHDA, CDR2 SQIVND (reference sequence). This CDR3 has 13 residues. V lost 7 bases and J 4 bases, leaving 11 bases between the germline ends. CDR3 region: CASMGEGNQPQHF. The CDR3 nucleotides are TGTGCCAGTATGGGGGAGGGGAATCAGCCCCAGCATTTT.

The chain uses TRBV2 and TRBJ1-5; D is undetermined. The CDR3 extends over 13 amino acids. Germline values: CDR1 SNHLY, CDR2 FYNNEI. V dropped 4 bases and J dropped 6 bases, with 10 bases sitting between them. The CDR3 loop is CASSATPGQPQHF. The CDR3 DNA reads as TGTGCCAGCAGTGCGACGCCGGGTCAGCCCCAGCATTTT. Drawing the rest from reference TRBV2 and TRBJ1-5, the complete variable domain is EPEVTQTPSHQVTQMGQEVILRCVPISNHLYFYWYRQILGQKVEFLVSFYNNEISEKSEIFDDQFSVERPDGSNFTLKIRSTKLEDSAMYFCASSATPGQPQHFGDGTRLSIL.

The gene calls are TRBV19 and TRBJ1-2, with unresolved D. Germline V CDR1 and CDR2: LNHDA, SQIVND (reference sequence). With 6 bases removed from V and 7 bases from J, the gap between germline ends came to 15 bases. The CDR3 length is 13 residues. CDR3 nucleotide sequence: TGTGCCAGTAGGAGTGGGTCCCTGGGTGGCTACACCTTC. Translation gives CASRSGSLGGYTF.

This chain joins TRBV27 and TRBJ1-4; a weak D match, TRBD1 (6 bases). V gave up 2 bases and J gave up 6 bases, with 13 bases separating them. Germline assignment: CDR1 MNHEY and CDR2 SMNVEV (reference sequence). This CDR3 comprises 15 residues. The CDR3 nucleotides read TGTGCCAGCAGTTTAGTGGGGGGCGCTTATGAAAAACTGTTTTTT. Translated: CASSLVGGAYEKLFF.

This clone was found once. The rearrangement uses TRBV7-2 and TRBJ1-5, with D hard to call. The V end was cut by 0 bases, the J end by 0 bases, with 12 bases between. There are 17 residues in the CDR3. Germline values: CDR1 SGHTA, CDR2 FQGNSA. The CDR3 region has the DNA TGTGCCAGCAGCTTAGCGTTATCCCAGGATAGCAATCAGCCCCAGCATTTT. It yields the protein CASSLALSQDSNQPQHF. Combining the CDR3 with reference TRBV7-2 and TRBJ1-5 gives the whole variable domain GAGVSQSPSNKVTEKGKDVELRCDPISGHTALYWYRQSLGQGLEFLIYFQGNSAPDKSGLPSDRFSAERTGGSVSTLTIQRTQQEDSAVYLCASSLALSQDSNQPQHFGDGTRLSIL.

CDR3 nucleotides: TGTGCCAGCAGCAAAACAGGGAATCAACTTTACTCCTATAATTCACCCCTCCACTTT. Residues: CASSKTGNQLYSYNSPLHF. V and J are TRBV21-1 and TRBJ1-6; TRBD1, the table's D call, lacks a check against the DNA. TRBV21-1 is a known pseudogene. The CDR3 is made up of 19 amino acids.

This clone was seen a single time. The CDR3 loop reads CASSNSISYEQYF. CDR3 bases: TGTGCCAGTAGTAACAGTATCTCCTACGAGCAGTACTTC. The chain couples TRBV19 to TRBJ2-7; D not resolved. With 4 bases removed from V and 0 bases from J, the gap between germline ends came to 7 bases. CDR3 length: 13 amino acids. Germline V gives CDR1 LNHDA, CDR2 SQIVND (reference sequence).

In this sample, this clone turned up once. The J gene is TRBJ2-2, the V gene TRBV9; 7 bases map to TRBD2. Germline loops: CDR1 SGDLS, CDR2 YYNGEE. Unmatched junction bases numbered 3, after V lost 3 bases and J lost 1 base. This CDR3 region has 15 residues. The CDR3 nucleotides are TGTGCCAGCAGCGGTAGGGAGGGGAACACCGGGGAGCTGTTTTTT. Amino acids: CASSGREGNTGELFF. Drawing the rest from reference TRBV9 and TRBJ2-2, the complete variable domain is DSGVTQTPKHLITATGQRVTLRCSPRSGDLSVYWYQQSLDQGLQFLIQYYNGEERAKGNILERFSAQQFPDLHSELNLSSLELGDSALYFCASSGREGNTGELFFGEGSRLTVL.

The CDR3, as DNA: TGCGCCAGCAGCTTGGAACGGCAGGGGGCATATAATTCACCCCTCCACTTT. Its translation: CASSLERQGAYNSPLHF. This chain uses TRBV5-1 with TRBJ1-6; 8 nucleotides line up with TRBD1. The CDR3 contains 17 residues. Trimming took 0 bases from V and 4 from J; bases not matched to a gene: 6. CDR1 SGHRS and CDR2 YFSETQ come from the germline V gene.

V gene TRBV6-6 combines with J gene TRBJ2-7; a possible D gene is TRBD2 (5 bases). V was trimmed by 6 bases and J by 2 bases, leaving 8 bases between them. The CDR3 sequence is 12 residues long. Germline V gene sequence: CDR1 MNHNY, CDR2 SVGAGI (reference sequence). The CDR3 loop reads CASSPGAYEQYF. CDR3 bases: TGTGCCAGCAGCCCCGGGGCCTACGAGCAGTACTTC.

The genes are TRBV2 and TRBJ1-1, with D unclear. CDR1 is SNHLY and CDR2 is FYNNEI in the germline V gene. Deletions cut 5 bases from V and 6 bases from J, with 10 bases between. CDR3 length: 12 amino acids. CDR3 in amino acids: CASSILRAEAFF. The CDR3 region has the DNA TGTGCCAGCAGTATCCTAAGGGCTGAAGCTTTCTTT.

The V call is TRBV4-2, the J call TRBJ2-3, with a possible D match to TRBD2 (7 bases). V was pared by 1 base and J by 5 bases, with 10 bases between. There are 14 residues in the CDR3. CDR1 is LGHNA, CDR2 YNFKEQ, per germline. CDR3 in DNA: TGTGCCAGCAGCCAAGGGGGGGGCCAAGATACGCAGTATTTT. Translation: CASSQGGGQDTQYF.

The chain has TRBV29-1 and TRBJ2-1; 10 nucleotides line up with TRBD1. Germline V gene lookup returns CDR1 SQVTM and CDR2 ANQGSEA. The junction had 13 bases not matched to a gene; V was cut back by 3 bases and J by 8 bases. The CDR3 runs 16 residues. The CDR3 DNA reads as TGCAGCGTTGACCGTATAATTGGACAGGGGGGTTATGAGCAGTTCTTC. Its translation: CSVDRIIGQGGYEQFF.

For the CDR3, the DNA is TGTGCCAGCAGCAAAAGTAGCGGGGGTGCGGACACCGGGGAGCTGTTTTTT. Translated: CASSKSSGGADTGELFF. V gene TRBV6-4 combines with J gene TRBJ2-2; 9 bases agree with TRBD2. From germline, CDR1 is MRHNA and CDR2 SNTAGT. The CDR3 is 17 amino acids. V shed 6 bases and J 3 bases; nucleotides not matched to a gene: 11.

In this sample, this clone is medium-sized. DNA for the CDR3: TGTGCCAGCAGTCTAAACTCGGGGGAAAAACTGTTTTTT. It translates to CASSLNSGEKLFF. V usage is TRBV6-1 and J usage is TRBJ1-4; D unclear. The V gene's germline CDR1 is MNHNS and CDR2 SASEGT. The CDR3 consists of 13 residues. Trimming shortened V by 5 bases and J by 8 bases, and 12 bases separated the two germline ends.

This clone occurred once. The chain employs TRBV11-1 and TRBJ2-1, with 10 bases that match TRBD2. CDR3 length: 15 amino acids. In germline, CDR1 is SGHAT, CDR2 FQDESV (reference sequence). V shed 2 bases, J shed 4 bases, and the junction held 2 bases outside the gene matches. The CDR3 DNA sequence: TGTGCCAGCAGCTTAACTAGCGGGGAATACAATGAGCAGTTCTTC. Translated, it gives CASSLTSGEYNEQFF.

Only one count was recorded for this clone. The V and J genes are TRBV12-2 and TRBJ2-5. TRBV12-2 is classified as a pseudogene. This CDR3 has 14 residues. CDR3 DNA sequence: TGTGCAAGTCGCTTCGGGACCGAGGGGGAGACCCAGTACTTC. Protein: CASRFGTEGETQYF.

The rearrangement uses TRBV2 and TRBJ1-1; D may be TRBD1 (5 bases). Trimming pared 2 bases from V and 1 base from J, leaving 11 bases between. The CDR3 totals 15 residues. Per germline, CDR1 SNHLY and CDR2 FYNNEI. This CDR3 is CASSELGTRNTEAFF. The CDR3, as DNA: TGTGCCAGCAGTGAACTGGGGACCAGGAACACTGAAGCTTTCTTT.

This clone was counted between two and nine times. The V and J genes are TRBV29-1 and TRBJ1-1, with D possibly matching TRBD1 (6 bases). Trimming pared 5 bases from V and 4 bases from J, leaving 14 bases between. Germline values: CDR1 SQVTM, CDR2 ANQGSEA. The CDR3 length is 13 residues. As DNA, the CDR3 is TGCAGCGTTCAGAGGGGGGCGGGCACTGAAGCTTTCTTT. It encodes CSVQRGAGTEAFF.

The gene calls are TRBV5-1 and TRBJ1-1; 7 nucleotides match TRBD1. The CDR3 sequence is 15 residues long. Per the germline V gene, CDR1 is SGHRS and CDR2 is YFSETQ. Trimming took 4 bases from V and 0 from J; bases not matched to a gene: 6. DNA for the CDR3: TGCGCCAGCAGCCCCCTGACAGGGATGAACACTGAAGCTTTCTTT. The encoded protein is CASSPLTGMNTEAFF.

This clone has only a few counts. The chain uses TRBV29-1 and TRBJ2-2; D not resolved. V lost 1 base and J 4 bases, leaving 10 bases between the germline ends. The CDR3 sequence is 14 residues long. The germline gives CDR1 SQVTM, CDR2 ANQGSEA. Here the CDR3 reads CSVEVVILTGELFF. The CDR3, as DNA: TGCAGCGTTGAAGTTGTGATCCTCACCGGGGAGCTGTTTTTT.

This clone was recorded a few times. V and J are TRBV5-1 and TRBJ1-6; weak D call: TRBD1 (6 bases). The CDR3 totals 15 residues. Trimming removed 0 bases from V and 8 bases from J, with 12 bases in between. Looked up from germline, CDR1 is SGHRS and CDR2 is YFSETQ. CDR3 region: CASSLGGGADSPLHF. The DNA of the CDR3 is TGCGCCAGCAGCTTGGGAGGGGGGGCTGATTCACCCCTCCACTTT.